This TCR beta chain was captured in a study of cytomegalovirus exposure and HLA in healthy donors. Study summary: As an earlier analysis found, about 190 million T cells yielded 117 million unique TCR beta sequences.

With 60 Vbeta and 13 Jbeta primers, the PCR was carried out. Some clones are missing from TCRdb's copy, which holds only in-frame ones; the method was immunoSEQ multiplex PCR. The sample includes some 140,000 clones, about 76% seen only once; the top ten take more than 3%. This CDR3 spans 17 amino acids. Germline-derived CDR1 and CDR2 are SGHRS and YFSETQ. V shed 3 bases, J shed 0 bases, and the junction held 8 bases outside the gene matches. This rearrangement joins TRBV5-1 to TRBJ2-5; 10 bases align to TRBD1. The sequencing sample was made of PBMCs. The clonotype was recovered from a female donor in good health and CMV-seronegative. DNA of the CDR3: TGCGCCAGCAGCTCCGGGGGACAGGGGATGAACCAAGAGACCCAGTACTTC. This sequence encodes CASSSGGQGMNQETQYF.